Sequencing of this TCR beta chain was carried out in a study of human T cells and chemical hapten exposure (dated by TCRdb to the early 2020s). A note on the overall study: For sensitization, 2% DPC in acetone was applied to an approximately 2 cm by approximately 2 cm area of upper inner arm skin. Weekly therapeutic DPC doses were additionally applied to the scalp of patients throughout the roughly 23-week study period. Patch testing on the upper back used Finn chambers containing 0.01% DPC, with scoring done after 6 days according to International Contact Dermatitis Research Group standards. The patient cohort, mostly female, included alopecia areata with under or over 50% scalp involvement, alopecia totalis and alopecia universalis. Libraries were combined into a pool for sequencing, and differences in TCR yield between samples came mainly from small differences in library volumes within the pool. This study followed changes in the peripheral blood TCR repertoire in vivo during primary and secondary sensitization of alopecia patients to the hapten diphenylcyclopropenone (DPC). Blood was sampled from patients pre-sensitization (week 0) and at 2, 6 and about 24 weeks after DPC sensitization. Blood for TCR sequencing was provided by twenty-nine alopecia patients at one to four time points (pre-sensitization, 2, 6 and 24 weeks).

Findings and caveats that apply to the study as a whole: DPC sensitization did not change how many TCRs were above 1 in 1000 frequency, and no evidence was found of alterations in global repertoire structure. After repeated subsampling, the strength of the expansion versus patch-test correlation and the threshold at which it became significant changed. Patch test score was positively correlated with the number of PT1 expanded TCRs, with significance at thresholds 8, 16 and 32 but not at 4. Because every patient had alopecia, a presumed autoimmune disease, the patients' immune response might differ from that of healthy individuals. Expanded TCRs formed significantly more large CDR3 similarity clusters than pre-sensitization or healthy control sets, consistent with antigen-driven responses.

Looking up the germline V gene (reference sequence) yields CDR1 MNHEY and CDR2 SMNVEV. The junction carries 18 bases between V and J, which are trimmed by 2 bases and 4 bases respectively. The CDR3 goes from the cysteine to the phenylalanine over 16 residues. Just the 48-base CDR3 DNA is kept, in frame starting at base 1. Library prep was done by RACE. These reads were obtained on a NextSeq 500. During library preparation, unique molecular identifiers were attached to individual cDNA molecules so that TCRs could be counted quantitatively and reproducibly. Both TCR alpha and TCR beta chains were sequenced from each blood RNA sample. The authors' analysis ran thus. The median number of TCRs per sample was 95,638, ranging from 23,224 to 690,600. The Decombinator software suite was used to annotate the V, J and CDR3 of the TCR reads. For PS versus PT1 abundance plots, all samples were subsampled to the same number of TCRs (28,000). TCRs were defined as expanded if absent before sensitization and observed at least eight times at the 2-week time point. TCRdb itself trimmed the public reads at Q25 with fastp, ran MiXCR and retained productive beta chains. For every CDR3 protein sequence, its rows merge into one entry that carries the most common genes and DNA. The V and J calls and clone size come from TCRdb's table, not from the authors' own analysis. Across this sample there are under 400,000 distinct CDR3 sequences, with 4.5% to 5.5% seen only once. Jointly, the top ten make up roughly 2.6% of the sample.

Turning to this clonotype: It has no known antigen specificity. No qualities accompany the bases; no much larger clone lies one base away.

The intended sense of this specimen's time point label: pre-sensitization, week 0. The treatment or condition label, read with the paper, signifies: therapeutic diphenylcyclopropenone sensitization with weekly scalp DPC. At every patch-test visit, the blood draw took place before the patch test was put on. To be eligible, patients had to be aged 18 to 70, diagnosed with alopecia and judged suitable for DPC therapy, while pregnant patients were excluded. Total RNA was extracted from unfractionated whole blood that had been collected in Tempus Blood RNA tubes. This receptor was identified in a woman between 50 and 59 years old with alopecia areata. Some clones in this sample may be carry-over from other donors' samples. The chain is assembled from TRBV27 and TRBJ2-7; the D gene assignment is perhaps TRBD1 or TRBD2, with each matching 7 bases. The specimen was whole blood, collected in connection with sensitization to the hapten diphenylcyclopropenone (DPC). The CDR3 in this case is CASSLPGEGAVYEQYF. The sequenced DNA: TGTGCCAGCAGTTTACCCGGGGAGGGGGCGGTGTACGAGCAGTACTTC.